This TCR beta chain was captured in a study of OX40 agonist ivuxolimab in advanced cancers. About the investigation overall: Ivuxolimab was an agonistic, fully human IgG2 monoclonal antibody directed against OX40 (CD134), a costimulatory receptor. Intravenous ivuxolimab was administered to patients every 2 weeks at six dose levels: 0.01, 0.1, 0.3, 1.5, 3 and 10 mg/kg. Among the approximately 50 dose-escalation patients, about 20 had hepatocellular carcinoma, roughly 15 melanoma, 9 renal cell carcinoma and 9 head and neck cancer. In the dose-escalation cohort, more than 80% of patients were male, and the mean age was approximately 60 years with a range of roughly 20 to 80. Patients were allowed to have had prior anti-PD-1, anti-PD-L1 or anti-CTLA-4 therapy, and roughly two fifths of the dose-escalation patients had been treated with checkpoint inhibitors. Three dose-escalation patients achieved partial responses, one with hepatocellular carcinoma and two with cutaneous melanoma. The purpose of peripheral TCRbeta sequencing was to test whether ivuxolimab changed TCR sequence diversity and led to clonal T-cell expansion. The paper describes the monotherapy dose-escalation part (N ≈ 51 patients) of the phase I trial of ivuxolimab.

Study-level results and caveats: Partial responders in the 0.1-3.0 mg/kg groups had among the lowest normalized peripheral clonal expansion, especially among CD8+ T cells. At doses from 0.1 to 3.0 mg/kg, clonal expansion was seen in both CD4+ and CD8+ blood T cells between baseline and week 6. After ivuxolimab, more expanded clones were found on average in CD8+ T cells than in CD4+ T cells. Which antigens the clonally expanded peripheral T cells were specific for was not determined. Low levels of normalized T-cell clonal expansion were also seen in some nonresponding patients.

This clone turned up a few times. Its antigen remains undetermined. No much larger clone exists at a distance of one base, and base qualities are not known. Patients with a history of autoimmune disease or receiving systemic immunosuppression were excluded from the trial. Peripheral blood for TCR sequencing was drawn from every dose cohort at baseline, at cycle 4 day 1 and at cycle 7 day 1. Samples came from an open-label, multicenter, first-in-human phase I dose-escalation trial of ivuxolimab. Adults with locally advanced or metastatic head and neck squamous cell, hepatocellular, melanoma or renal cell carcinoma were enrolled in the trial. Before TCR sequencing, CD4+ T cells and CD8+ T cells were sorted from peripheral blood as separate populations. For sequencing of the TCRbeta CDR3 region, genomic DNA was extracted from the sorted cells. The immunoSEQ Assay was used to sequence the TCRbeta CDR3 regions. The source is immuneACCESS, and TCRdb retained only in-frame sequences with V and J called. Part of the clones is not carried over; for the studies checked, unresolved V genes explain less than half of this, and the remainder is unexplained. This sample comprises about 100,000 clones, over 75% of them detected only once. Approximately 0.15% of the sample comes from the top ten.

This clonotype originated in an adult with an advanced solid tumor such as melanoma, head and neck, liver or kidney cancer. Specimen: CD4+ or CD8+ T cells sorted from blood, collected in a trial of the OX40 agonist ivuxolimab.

The CDR3 reads CASSFLADTQYF. Read as DNA, the sequence is TGTGCCAGCAGTTTTCTAGCGGATACGCAGTATTTT. This sequence uses TRBV28 and TRBJ2-3; a tentative D call is TRBD2 (6 bases match). V loses 3 bases, J loses 6 bases, and the germline ends lie 7 bases apart. CDR1 and CDR2, per the germline V gene, are MDHEN and SYDVKM. The CDR3 holds 12 amino acids from the cysteine to the phenylalanine. Just the 36-base CDR3 DNA is kept, in frame starting at base 1.